A single sample gave rise to the 20 T cell receptor beta chains below, sequenced in a study of T cells in Graves' hyperthyroidism and ophthalmopathy. There were TCR beta CDR3 regions amplified from RNA transcripts. The HTBI primer set served for first-round RT-PCR of the TCR CDR3. TCRdb re-analysed the multiplex PCR reads in MiXCR, keeping a single row per CDR3 protein. This table holds more than 250,000 distinct CDR3 sequences, roughly 15% found once. The material sequenced was blood. The receptor source for this set is a woman between 50 and 59 years old with Graves' hyperthyroidism that later progressed to Graves' ophthalmopathy.

This clonotype was seen ten or more times. This rearrangement joins TRBV5-1 to TRBJ1-2; D is uncertain. The CDR3 sequence is 13 residues long. Germline values: CDR1 SGHRS, CDR2 YFSETQ. The germline V and J ends were trimmed by 0 bases and 4 bases, with 7 bases remaining between them. CDR3 coding DNA: TGCGCCAGCAGCTTGGGCAAGAGCTATGGCTACACCTTC. Amino acid sequence: CASSLGKSYGYTF.

Judged by abundance, this clonotype is medium-sized (0.01 to 0.1%). The chain joins TRBV7-8 to TRBJ2-6; a possible D gene is TRBD2 (6 bases). CDR1 and CDR2 (germline): SGHVS, FQNEAQ. V lost 4 bases and J lost 3, with 16 bases in between. There are 17 residues in the CDR3. The CDR3: CASSSTRGGYGANVLTF. As DNA, the CDR3 is TGTGCCAGCAGCTCTACGCGGGGAGGATATGGGGCCAACGTCCTGACTTTC.

This clonotype was recorded at least ten times. The rearrangement uses TRBV7-9 and TRBJ2-7; 8 bases line up with TRBD1. CDR1 is SEHNR, CDR2 FQNEAQ, per germline (reference sequence). The CDR3 is 15 residues long. With V trimmed by 1 base and J by 5 bases, 7 bases remained unmatched. This CDR3 is CASSLGIDRGDEQYF. Written as DNA, the CDR3 is TGTGCCAGCAGCTTAGGGATAGACAGGGGTGACGAGCAGTACTTC.

At least ten counts were recorded for this clonotype. One end of the junction is discordant with germline, which a read error may explain. This chain's CDR3 is CASSLVEGKLPSQEDPGF. The CDR3 DNA sequence: TGTGCCAGCAGCTTGGTGGAGGGGAAGTTGCCCTCCCAAGAGGACCCAGGCTTC. The rearrangement uses TRBV5-5 and TRBJ2-5; tentatively, D is TRBD2 (6 bases). From germline, CDR1 is SGHKS and CDR2 YYEKEE (reference sequence). The CDR3 spans 18 residues.

The rearrangement joins TRBV28 to TRBJ2-7; TRBD1 matches at 7 bases. With V trimmed by 4 bases and J by 3 bases, 9 bases remained unmatched. Germline-derived CDR1 and CDR2 are MDHEN and SYDVKM. The CDR3 loop spans 15 amino acids. CDR3 DNA: TGTGCCAGCAGTTCTACAGGGGTGACCGACTACGAGCAGTACTTC. Translated, it gives CASSSTGVTDYEQYF.

About this clonotype itself: A read error may be the cause here, since a much bigger clone is one base away. The chain combines TRBV20-1 with TRBJ2-1; TRBD1 aligns across 7 bases. The germline V gene has CDR1 DFQATT and CDR2 SNEGSKA (reference sequence). There are 13 residues in the CDR3. The CDR3 nucleotides are TGCAGTGCGCCGGGACAGCTAGTCAATGAGCGGTTCTTC. It yields the protein CSAPGQLVNERFF.

Many counts were recorded for this clonotype. This chain links TRBV2 with TRBJ2-5, with D unclear. Trimming left V 8 bases short and J 6 bases short, with 16 bases between. The CDR3 contains 13 residues. The germline CDR1 and CDR2 sequences are SNHLY and FYNNEI. The CDR3 DNA reads TGTGCCAGCGGACCCCAGAGAGGTCAGACCCAGTACTTC. This codes for CASGPQRGQTQYF.

The table lists this clonotype with many counts. The gene calls are TRBV11-1 and TRBJ2-1; TRBD2 aligns across 13 bases. Trimming cost V 1 base and J 3 bases; bases outside gene matches: 3. CDR3 length equals 17 residues. Germline lookup yields CDR1 SGHAT and CDR2 FQDESV (reference sequence). CDR3 coding DNA: TGTGCCAGCAGCTTAGAGGGGACTAGCGGGATCTACAATGAGCAGTTCTTC. It encodes CASSLEGTSGIYNEQFF.

The chain has TRBV20-1 and TRBJ2-5, with D uncertain. Trimming cost V 3 bases and J 4 bases, with 15 bases left between them. Germline V gene sequence: CDR1 DFQATT, CDR2 SNEGSKA (reference sequence). The CDR3 runs to 14 residues. CDR3 nucleotide sequence: TGCAGTGCTAGTCGTTTCCGACTCGTAGAGACCCAGTACTTC. Encoded protein: CSASRFRLVETQYF.

The sample holds many counts of this clonotype. The gene calls are TRBV7-8 and TRBJ2-7; 11 nucleotides align to TRBD2. Germline V lookup: CDR1 SGHVS, CDR2 FQNEAQ. The CDR3 is 14 amino acids. The trim removed 7 bases at V and 4 bases at J, leaving 6 bases unmatched. The CDR3 DNA follows: TGTGCCAGCACCGTGGGACTAGCGGTTTACGAGCAGTACTTC. It specifies CASTVGLAVYEQYF.

The rearrangement joins TRBV20-1 to TRBJ2-2; D is undetermined. Germline CDR1 DFQATT, CDR2 SNEGSKA (reference sequence). V was shortened by 0 bases and J by 1 base, with 0 bases between the two germline ends. The CDR3 has 12 residues. The DNA for the CDR3 is TGCAGTGCTAGAGAGAACACCGGGGAGCTGTTTTTT. This encodes CSARENTGELFF.

The chain uses TRBV12-3 or TRBV12-4 and TRBJ2-7; no clear D. CDR3 length: 14 amino acids. The V and J ends lost 1 base and 2 bases respectively, with 9 bases between them. CDR3: CASSLEALTYEQYF. In DNA form, the CDR3 reads TGTGCCAGCAGTTTAGAGGCTCTAACCTACGAGCAGTACTTC.

This clonotype was picked up a small number of times. The J gene is TRBJ2-7, the V gene TRBV5-6, with D tentatively TRBD2 (5 bases). Per germline, CDR1 SGHDT and CDR2 YYEEEE. The CDR3 contains 15 residues. Trimming stripped 1 base from V and 2 bases from J, with 13 bases between. The CDR3 loop is CASSLLERAPYEQYF. Written as DNA, the CDR3 is TGTGCCAGCAGCTTGTTAGAGAGGGCCCCCTACGAGCAGTACTTC.

This clonotype has a count of ten or more. J is TRBJ1-4 and V is TRBV7-9, with D perhaps TRBD1 (6 bases). Trimming removed 3 bases at V and 7 bases at J, with 12 bases between. Germline assignment: CDR1 SEHNR and CDR2 FQNEAQ (reference sequence). This CDR3 spans 14 amino acids. The CDR3 protein is CASSLSQGSEKLFF. In DNA, the CDR3 is TGTGCCAGCAGCTTGAGCCAGGGGAGTGAAAAACTGTTTTTT.

This clonotype was counted ten times or more. The J gene is TRBJ2-1, the V gene TRBV5-1; the D is unclear. The CDR3 loop spans 16 amino acids. CDR1 and CDR2 from the germline V gene are SGHRS and YFSETQ. V was cut by 0 bases and J by 6 bases, with 16 bases left in between. CDR3 in DNA: TGCGCCAGCAGCTTGGCCACGCGACCAAGCATCAATGAGCAGTTCTTC. It is translated as CASSLATRPSINEQFF.

The chain recombines TRBV4-2 with TRBJ2-2; 10 bases are shared with TRBD2. This CDR3 has 17 residues. Germline loops: CDR1 LGHNA, CDR2 YNFKEQ. V was pared by 3 bases and J by 5 bases, with 9 bases of the junction left unmatched. The CDR3 DNA is TGTGCCAGCAGCCACTTACTAGCGGGAAGGGGAACCGGGGAGCTGTTTTTT. It yields the protein CASSHLLAGRGTGELFF.

The chain is built from TRBV11-1 and TRBJ2-1, with 13 bases identical to TRBD2. V lost 5 bases, J lost 7 bases, and 5 bases stayed unmatched. Per germline, CDR1 SGHAT and CDR2 FQDESV (reference sequence). The CDR3 spans 15 residues. Written as DNA, the CDR3 is TGTGCCAGCAGCCAAACTAGCGGGAGGGTAAATGAGCAGTTCTTC. Translation gives CASSQTSGRVNEQFF. The variable domain in full, completed from reference TRBV11-1 and TRBJ2-1, reads EAEVAQSPRYKITEKSQAVAFWCDPISGHATLYWYRQILGQGPELLVQFQDESVVDDSQLPKDRFSAERLKGVDSTLKIQPAELGDSAMYLCASSQTSGRVNEQFFGPGTRLTVL.

Ten or more counts support this clonotype. The rearrangement joins TRBV7-9 to TRBJ2-7; TRBD1 aligns across 11 bases. The CDR3 is made up of 15 amino acids. The junction had 6 bases not matched to a gene; V was cut back by 4 bases and J by 4 bases. Germline V gives CDR1 SEHNR, CDR2 FQNEAQ (reference sequence). CDR3 sequence: CASSYRDRGLYEQYF. The DNA for the CDR3 is TGTGCCAGCAGCTACCGGGACAGGGGGTTATACGAGCAGTACTTC.

This clonotype was counted at least ten times. This rearrangement joins TRBV18 to TRBJ1-3; D unclear. Trimming shortened V by 3 bases and J by 0 bases, and 15 bases separated the two germline ends. CDR1 is KGHSH and CDR2 is LQKENI in the germline V gene. CDR3 length: 17 amino acids. CDR3 coding DNA: TGTGCCAGCTCACCTGTCTCTTCCACCCGCTCTGGAAACACCATATATTTT. Translated, it gives CASSPVSSTRSGNTIYF.

The CDR3 DNA sequence: TGTGCCAGCATACTAGCGGGAGTGAAAGATACGCAGTATTTT. This translates into CASILAGVKDTQYF. The chain has TRBV2 and TRBJ2-3, with 11 positions matching TRBD2. CDR3 length equals 14 residues. Germline trimming cut 7 bases from V and 5 bases from J; bases unmatched to any gene: 5. CDR1 is SNHLY and CDR2 is FYNNEI in the germline V gene. The full variable domain, with the rest looked up from reference TRBV2 and TRBJ2-3, is EPEVTQTPSHQVTQMGQEVILRCVPISNHLYFYWYRQILGQKVEFLVSFYNNEISEKSEIFDDQFSVERPDGSNFTLKIRSTKLEDSAMYFCASILAGVKDTQYFGPGTRLTVL.